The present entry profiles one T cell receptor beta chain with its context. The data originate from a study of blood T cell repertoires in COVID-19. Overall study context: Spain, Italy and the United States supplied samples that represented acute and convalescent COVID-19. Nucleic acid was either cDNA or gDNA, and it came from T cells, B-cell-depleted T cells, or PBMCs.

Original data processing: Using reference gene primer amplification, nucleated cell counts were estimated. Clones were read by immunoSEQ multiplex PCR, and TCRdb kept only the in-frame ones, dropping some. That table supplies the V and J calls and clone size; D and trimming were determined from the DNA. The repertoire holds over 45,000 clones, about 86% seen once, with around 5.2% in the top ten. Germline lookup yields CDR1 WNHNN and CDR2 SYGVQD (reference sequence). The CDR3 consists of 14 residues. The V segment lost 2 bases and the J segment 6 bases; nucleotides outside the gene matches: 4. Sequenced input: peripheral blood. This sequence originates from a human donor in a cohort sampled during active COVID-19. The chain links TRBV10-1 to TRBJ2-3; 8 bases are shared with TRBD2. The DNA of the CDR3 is TGCGCCAGCAGTGAGATGGTAGCGGGGGATACGCAGTATTTT. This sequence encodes CASSEMVAGDTQYF.